This T cell receptor beta chain was recorded in a study of cytomegalovirus exposure and HLA in healthy donors. There are 14 residues in the CDR3. With 6 bases clipped from V and 3 bases from J, the junction kept 5 bases outside the gene matches. Per germline, CDR1 MRHNA and CDR2 SNTAGT. The primer mix had 60 Vbeta and 13 Jbeta primers. Clones were read by immunoSEQ multiplex PCR, and TCRdb kept only the in-frame ones, dropping some. The sample carries around 150,000 clones, about 85% recorded once. Sequencing used PBMCs. The chain has TRBV6-4 and TRBJ2-3; TRBD2 agrees at 8 bases. The receptor comes from a boy between 2 and 10 years old in good health and CMV-seronegative. The CDR3 nucleotides read TGTGCCAGCAGGAAGACTAGCGAGACAGATACGCAGTATTTT. This sequence encodes CASRKTSETDTQYF.